The 11 T cell receptor beta chains reported below all come from one sample, sequenced in a study of CD8 T cells in Susac syndrome. The authors reverse transcribed roughly 0.5 to 1 ug RNA with random hexamers. MiXCR, run by TCRdb on the immunoSEQ multiplex PCR reads, gives a single entry per CDR3 protein. The repertoire holds some 200,000 distinct CDR3 sequences, with about 95% as singletons. The sequenced material came from CD4+ T cells from PBMCs. The receptor set was obtained from a human donor in good health.

The chain joins TRBV23-1 to TRBJ2-7, with 8 bases identical to TRBD1. TRBV23-1 has ORF status, its function being uncertain. V gave up 11 bases and J gave up 5 bases; unmatched junction bases: 20. There are 16 residues in the CDR3. The DNA of the CDR3 is TGCGCCCAAACGATAACCCAAGACAGGGGTAGGCACGAGCAGTACTTC. Its protein product is CAQTITQDRGRHEQYF.

The chain couples TRBV27 to TRBJ2-7, with 9 bases that match TRBD2. The length of the CDR3 is 15 residues. With V trimmed by 2 bases and J by 3 bases, 5 bases remained unmatched. Germline CDR1 is MNHEY and CDR2 is SMNVEV (reference sequence). The CDR3, as DNA: TGTGCCAGCAGTTTAGGGCTAGCGGGGAACTACGAGCAGTACTTC. Residues: CASSLGLAGNYEQYF.

The V call is TRBV7-9, the J call TRBJ2-5, with 13 bases aligning to TRBD2. Germline-derived CDR1 and CDR2 are SEHNR and FQNEAQ (reference sequence). CDR3 size: 16 residues. The V segment lost 5 bases and the J segment 5 bases; nucleotides outside the gene matches: 8. This CDR3 is CASSKGLAGRWETQYF. The CDR3 nucleotides read TGTGCCAGCAGCAAGGGACTAGCGGGAAGATGGGAGACCCAGTACTTC.

This chain uses TRBV5-1 with TRBJ1-1; 9 bases align to TRBD1. The germline V gene encodes CDR1 SGHRS and CDR2 YFSETQ. This CDR3 comprises 16 residues. V lost 7 bases to trimming and J lost 0 bases; unmatched junction nucleotides: 10. CDR3 in amino acids: CASGFGTGTVNTEAFF. The CDR3 coding sequence is TGCGCCAGCGGGTTTGGGACAGGGACCGTGAACACTGAAGCTTTCTTT. The full variable domain, completed using reference TRBV5-1 and TRBJ1-1, is KAGVTQTPRYLIKTRGQQVTLSCSPISGHRSVSWYQQTPGQGLQFLFEYFSETQRNKGNFPGRFSGRQFSNSRSEMNVSTLELGDSALYLCASGFGTGTVNTEAFFGQGTRLTVV.

The V call is TRBV2, the J call TRBJ1-2; 10 bases line up with TRBD1. The CDR3 sequence is 16 residues long. Unmatched junction bases numbered 8, after V lost 6 bases and J lost 1 base. The V gene's germline CDR1 is SNHLY and CDR2 FYNNEI. CDR3 region: CASRGDRGGSNYGYTF. The CDR3 bases are TGTGCCAGCAGGGGGGACAGGGGAGGAAGTAACTATGGCTACACCTTC. Based on the CDR3 plus reference TRBV2 and TRBJ1-2, the full variable domain is EPEVTQTPSHQVTQMGQEVILRCVPISNHLYFYWYRQILGQKVEFLVSFYNNEISEKSEIFDDQFSVERPDGSNFTLKIRSTKLEDSAMYFCASRGDRGGSNYGYTFGSGTRLTVV.

CDR3 sequence (DNA): TGTGCCAGCAGCTTAAACAGACAGGGTAGCACAGATACGCAGTATTTT. Encoded protein: CASSLNRQGSTDTQYF. The rearrangement links TRBV7-3 to TRBJ2-3; 7 nucleotides align to TRBD1. Germline CDR1 and CDR2: SGHTA and FQGTGA. The CDR3 is 16 residues long. V lost 1 base to trimming and J lost 0 bases; unmatched junction nucleotides: 4.

The chain has TRBV13 and TRBJ2-7; 10 nucleotides agree with TRBD2. Germline V lookup: CDR1 PRHDT, CDR2 FYEKMQ (reference sequence). The CDR3 runs 15 residues. The ends lost 6 bases at V and 3 bases at J; junction bases unmatched: 8. The CDR3 nucleotides read TGTGCCAGCAGTCTCGGACTAGCGGTCCTCTACGAGCAGTACTTC. Encoded protein: CASSLGLAVLYEQYF.

This chain uses TRBV20-1 with TRBJ2-7; 10 bases are shared with TRBD1. The length of the CDR3 is 13 residues. Looked up from germline, CDR1 is DFQATT and CDR2 is SNEGSKA (reference sequence). CDR3 bases: TGCAGCGCCGTGGGACAGGGGTCCTACGAGCAGTACTTC. Residues: CSAVGQGSYEQYF.

The chain uses TRBV5-4 and TRBJ2-3; TRBD2 matches 14 bases. The V gene end was trimmed by 4 bases and the J gene end by 1 base; junction bases not matched to a gene: 11. This CDR3 is 19 amino acids long. Germline V gene lookup returns CDR1 SGHNT and CDR2 YYREEE (reference sequence). CDR3 sequence reads: CASSPRLAGGPGGTDTQYF. In nucleotides, the CDR3 is TGTGCCAGCAGCCCCAGACTAGCGGGAGGGCCGGGGGGCACAGATACGCAGTATTTT.

The gene calls are TRBV5-1 and TRBJ2-5; D perhaps matches TRBD2 (5 bases). Germline CDR1 SGHRS, CDR2 YFSETQ. The CDR3 consists of 12 residues. Trimming removed 6 bases from V and 1 base from J, with 7 bases in between. Here the CDR3 DNA reads TGCGCCAGCACGGGATTCCAAGAGACCCAGTACTTC. The encoded protein is CASTGFQETQYF. The full variable domain, in which reference TRBV5-1 and TRBJ2-5 provide the parts outside the CDR3, is KAGVTQTPRYLIKTRGQQVTLSCSPISGHRSVSWYQQTPGQGLQFLFEYFSETQRNKGNFPGRFSGRQFSNSRSEMNVSTLELGDSALYLCASTGFQETQYFGPGTRLLVL.

V is TRBV6-2 or TRBV6-3 and J is TRBJ2-7; D is unresolved. V was pared by 8 bases and J by 0 bases, with 11 bases between. The CDR3 has 13 residues. In germline, CDR1 is MNHEY, CDR2 SVGEGT. The CDR3 DNA follows: TGTGCCAGCCGACCGCCGGGCTCCTACGAGCAGTACTTC. As protein: CASRPPGSYEQYF.